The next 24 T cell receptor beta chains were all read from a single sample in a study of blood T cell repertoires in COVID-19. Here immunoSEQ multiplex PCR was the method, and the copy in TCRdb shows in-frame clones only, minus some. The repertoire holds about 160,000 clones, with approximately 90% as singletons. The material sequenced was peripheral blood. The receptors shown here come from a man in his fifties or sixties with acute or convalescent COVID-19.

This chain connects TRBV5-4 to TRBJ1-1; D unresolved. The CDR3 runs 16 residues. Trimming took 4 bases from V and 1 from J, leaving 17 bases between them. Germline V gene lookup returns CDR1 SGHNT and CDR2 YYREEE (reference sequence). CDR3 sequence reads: CASSPTEAGRNTEAFF. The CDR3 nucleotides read TGTGCCAGCAGCCCGACGGAGGCAGGCCGGAACACTGAAGCTTTCTTT.

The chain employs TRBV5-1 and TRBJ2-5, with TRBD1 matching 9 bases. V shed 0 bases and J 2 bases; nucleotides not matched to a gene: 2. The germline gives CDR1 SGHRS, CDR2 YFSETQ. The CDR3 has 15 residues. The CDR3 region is CASSLGDREQETQYF. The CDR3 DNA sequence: TGCGCCAGCAGCTTGGGGGACAGGGAACAAGAGACCCAGTACTTC. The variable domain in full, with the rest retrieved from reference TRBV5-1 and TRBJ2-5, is KAGVTQTPRYLIKTRGQQVTLSCSPISGHRSVSWYQQTPGQGLQFLFEYFSETQRNKGNFPGRFSGRQFSNSRSEMNVSTLELGDSALYLCASSLGDREQETQYFGPGTRLLVL.

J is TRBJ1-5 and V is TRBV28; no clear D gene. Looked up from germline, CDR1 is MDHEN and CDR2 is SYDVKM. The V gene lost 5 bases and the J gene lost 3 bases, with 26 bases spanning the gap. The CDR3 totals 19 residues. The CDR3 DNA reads TGTGCCAGCAGTGCCCTCCGGACTGTCCCTCTAGAGGACAATCAGCCCCAGCATTTT. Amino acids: CASSALRTVPLEDNQPQHF. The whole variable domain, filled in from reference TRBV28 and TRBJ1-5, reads DVKVTQSSRYLVKRTGEKVFLECVQDMDHENMFWYRQDPGLGLRLIYFSYDVKMKEKGDIPEGYSVSREKKERFSLILESASTNQTSMYLCASSALRTVPLEDNQPQHFGDGTRLSIL.

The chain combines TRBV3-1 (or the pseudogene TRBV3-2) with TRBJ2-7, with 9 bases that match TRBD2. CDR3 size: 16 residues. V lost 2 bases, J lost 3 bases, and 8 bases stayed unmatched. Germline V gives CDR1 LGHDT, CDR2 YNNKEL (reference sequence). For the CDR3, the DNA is TGTGCCAGCAGCCAATCCGAGGCTAGCGGGAACTACGAGCAGTACTTC. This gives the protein CASSQSEASGNYEQYF.

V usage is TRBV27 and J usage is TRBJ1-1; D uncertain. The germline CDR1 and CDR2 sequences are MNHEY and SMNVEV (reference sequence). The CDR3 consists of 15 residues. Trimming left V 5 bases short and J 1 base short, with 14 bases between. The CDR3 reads CASSLDGIGNTEAFF. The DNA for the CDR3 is TGTGCCAGCAGTCTAGACGGGATAGGGAACACTGAAGCTTTCTTT.

The CDR3 sequence: CASSVSLGVEQYF. The DNA of the CDR3 is TGTGCCAGCAGTGTATCCCTCGGTGTAGAGCAGTACTTC. The J gene is TRBJ2-7, the V gene TRBV2; D not resolved. Looked up from germline, CDR1 is SNHLY and CDR2 is FYNNEI. This CDR3 contains 13 residues. V was cut by 4 bases and J by 7 bases, with 14 bases left in between.

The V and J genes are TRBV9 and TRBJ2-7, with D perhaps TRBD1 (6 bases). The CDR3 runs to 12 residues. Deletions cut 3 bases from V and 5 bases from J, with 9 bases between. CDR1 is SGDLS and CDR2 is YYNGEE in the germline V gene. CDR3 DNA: TGTGCCAGCAGCGATACAGGGCACGAGCAGTACTTC. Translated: CASSDTGHEQYF. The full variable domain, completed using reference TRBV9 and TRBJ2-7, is DSGVTQTPKHLITATGQRVTLRCSPRSGDLSVYWYQQSLDQGLQFLIQYYNGEERAKGNILERFSAQQFPDLHSELNLSSLELGDSALYFCASSDTGHEQYFGPGTRLTVT.

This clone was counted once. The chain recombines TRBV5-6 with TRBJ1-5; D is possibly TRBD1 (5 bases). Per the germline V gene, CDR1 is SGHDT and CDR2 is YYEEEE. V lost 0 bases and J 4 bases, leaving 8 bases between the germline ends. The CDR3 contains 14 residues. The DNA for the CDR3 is TGTGCCAGCAGCTTGGGACAGACGAATCAGCCCCAGCATTTT. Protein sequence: CASSLGQTNQPQHF. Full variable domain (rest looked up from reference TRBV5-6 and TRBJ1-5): DAGVTQSPTHLIKTRGQQVTLRCSPKSGHDTVSWYQQALGQGPQFIFQYYEEEERQRGNFPDRFSGHQFPNYSSELNVNALLLGDSALYLCASSLGQTNQPQHFGDGTRLSIL.

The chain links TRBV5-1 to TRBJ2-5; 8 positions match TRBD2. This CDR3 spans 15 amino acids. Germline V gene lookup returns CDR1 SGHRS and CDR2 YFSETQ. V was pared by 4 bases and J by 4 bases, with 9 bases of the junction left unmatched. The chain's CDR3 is CASSRAGGEAETQYF. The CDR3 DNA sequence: TGCGCCAGCAGCCGGGCGGGGGGAGAAGCAGAGACCCAGTACTTC.

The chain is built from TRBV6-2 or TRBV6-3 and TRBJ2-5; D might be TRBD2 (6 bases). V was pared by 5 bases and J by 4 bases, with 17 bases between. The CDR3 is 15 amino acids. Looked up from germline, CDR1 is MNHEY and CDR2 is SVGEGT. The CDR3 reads CASSRYPGVSETQYF. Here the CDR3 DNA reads TGTGCCAGCAGTCGCTATCCGGGGGTTTCAGAGACCCAGTACTTC.

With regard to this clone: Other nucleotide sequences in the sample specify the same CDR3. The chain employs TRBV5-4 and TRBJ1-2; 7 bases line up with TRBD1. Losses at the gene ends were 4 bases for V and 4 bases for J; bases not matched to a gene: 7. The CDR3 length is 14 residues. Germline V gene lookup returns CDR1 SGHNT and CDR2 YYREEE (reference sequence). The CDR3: CASSLPTGPYGYTF. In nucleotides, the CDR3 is TGTGCCAGCAGCCTACCGACAGGGCCCTATGGCTACACCTTC.

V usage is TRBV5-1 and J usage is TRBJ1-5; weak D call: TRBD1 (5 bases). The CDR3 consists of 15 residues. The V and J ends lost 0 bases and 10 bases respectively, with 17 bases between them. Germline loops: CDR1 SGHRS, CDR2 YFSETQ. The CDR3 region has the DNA TGCGCCAGCAGCTTGGGATGGGGCCCGGAAGAACCCCAGCATTTT. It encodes CASSLGWGPEEPQHF. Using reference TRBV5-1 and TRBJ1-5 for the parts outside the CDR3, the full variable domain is KAGVTQTPRYLIKTRGQQVTLSCSPISGHRSVSWYQQTPGQGLQFLFEYFSETQRNKGNFPGRFSGRQFSNSRSEMNVSTLELGDSALYLCASSLGWGPEEPQHFGDGTRLSIL.

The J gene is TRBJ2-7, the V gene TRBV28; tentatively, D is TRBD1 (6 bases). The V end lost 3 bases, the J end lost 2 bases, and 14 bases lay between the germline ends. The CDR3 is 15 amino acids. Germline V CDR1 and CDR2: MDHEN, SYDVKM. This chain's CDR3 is CASSFLRGGPYEQYF. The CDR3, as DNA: TGTGCCAGCAGTTTTTTGAGAGGGGGACCCTACGAGCAGTACTTC.

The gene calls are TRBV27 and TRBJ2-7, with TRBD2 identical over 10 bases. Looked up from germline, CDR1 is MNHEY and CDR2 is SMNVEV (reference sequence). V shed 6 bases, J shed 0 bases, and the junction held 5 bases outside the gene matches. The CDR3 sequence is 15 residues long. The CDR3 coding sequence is TGTGCCAGCAGGCCTGGACTAGCGGTCTCCTACGAGCAGTACTTC. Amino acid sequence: CASRPGLAVSYEQYF.

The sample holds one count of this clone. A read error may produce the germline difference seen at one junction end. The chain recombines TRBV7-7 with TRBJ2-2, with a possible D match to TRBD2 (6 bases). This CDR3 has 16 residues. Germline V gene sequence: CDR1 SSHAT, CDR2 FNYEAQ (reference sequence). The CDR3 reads CASSLDGGVNTGELFF. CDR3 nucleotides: TGTGCTAGCAGCTTAGACGGCGGGGTGAACACCGGGGAGCTGTTTTTT.

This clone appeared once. The chain's CDR3 is CASSQRDIDTDTQYF. Here the CDR3 DNA reads TGTGCCAGCAGCCAACGGGACATCGACACAGATACGCAGTATTTT. The chain carries TRBV7-9 and TRBJ2-3; tentative D call: TRBD1 (6 bases). The V and J ends lost 5 bases and 2 bases respectively, with 14 bases between them. CDR1 is SEHNR, CDR2 FQNEAQ, per germline (reference sequence). The CDR3 length is 15 residues.

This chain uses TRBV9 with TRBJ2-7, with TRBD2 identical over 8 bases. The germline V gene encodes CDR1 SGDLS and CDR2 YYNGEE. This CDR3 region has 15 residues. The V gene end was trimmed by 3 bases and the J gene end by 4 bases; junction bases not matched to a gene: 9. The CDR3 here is CASSESASGLYEQYF. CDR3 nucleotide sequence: TGTGCCAGCAGCGAGTCCGCTAGCGGGTTATACGAGCAGTACTTC.

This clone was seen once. The CDR3 bases are TGTGCCAGTAGTATGGCAGGGGGCGAGGGTGAGACCCAGTACTTC. It codes for CASSMAGGEGETQYF. This chain links TRBV19 with TRBJ2-5, with 8 bases matching TRBD1. V lost 3 bases to trimming and J lost 5 bases; unmatched junction nucleotides: 8. CDR1 LNHDA and CDR2 SQIVND come from the germline V gene (reference sequence). This CDR3 comprises 15 residues. The whole variable domain, remainder taken from reference TRBV19 and TRBJ2-5, is DGGITQSPKYLFRKEGQNVTLSCEQNLNHDAMYWYRQDPGQGLRLIYYSQIVNDFQKGDIAEGYSVSREKKESFPLTVTSAQKNPTAFYLCASSMAGGEGETQYFGPGTRLLVL.

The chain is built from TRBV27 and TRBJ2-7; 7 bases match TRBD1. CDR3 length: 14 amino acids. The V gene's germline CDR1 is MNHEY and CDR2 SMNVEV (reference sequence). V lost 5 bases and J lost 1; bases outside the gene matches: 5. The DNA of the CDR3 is TGTGCCAGCAGTAACCGGGACAGTTCCTACGAGCAGTACTTC. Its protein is CASSNRDSSYEQYF.

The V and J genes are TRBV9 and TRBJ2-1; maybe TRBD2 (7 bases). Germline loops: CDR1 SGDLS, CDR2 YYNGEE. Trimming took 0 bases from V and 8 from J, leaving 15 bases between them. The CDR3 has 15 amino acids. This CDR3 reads CASSVALGGGHEQFF. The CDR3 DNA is TGTGCCAGCAGCGTAGCTCTGGGGGGGGGCCATGAGCAGTTCTTC.

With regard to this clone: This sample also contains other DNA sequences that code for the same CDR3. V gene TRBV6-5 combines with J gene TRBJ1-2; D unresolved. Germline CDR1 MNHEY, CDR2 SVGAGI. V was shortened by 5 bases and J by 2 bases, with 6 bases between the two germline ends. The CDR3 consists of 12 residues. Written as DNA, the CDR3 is TGTGCCAGCAGTAATCTAAACTATGGCTACACCTTC. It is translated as CASSNLNYGYTF.

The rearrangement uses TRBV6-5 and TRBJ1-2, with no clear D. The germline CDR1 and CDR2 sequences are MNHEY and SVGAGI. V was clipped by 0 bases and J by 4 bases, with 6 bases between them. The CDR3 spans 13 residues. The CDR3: CASSYSRSYGYTF. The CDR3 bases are TGTGCCAGCAGTTACTCGAGGTCCTATGGCTACACCTTC.

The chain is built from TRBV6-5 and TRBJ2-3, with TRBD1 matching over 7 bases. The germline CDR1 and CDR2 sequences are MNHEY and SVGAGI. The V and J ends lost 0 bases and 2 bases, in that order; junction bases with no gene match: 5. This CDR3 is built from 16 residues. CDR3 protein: CASSYSGKGATDTQYF. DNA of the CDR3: TGTGCCAGCAGTTACTCCGGCAAGGGGGCCACAGATACGCAGTATTTT.

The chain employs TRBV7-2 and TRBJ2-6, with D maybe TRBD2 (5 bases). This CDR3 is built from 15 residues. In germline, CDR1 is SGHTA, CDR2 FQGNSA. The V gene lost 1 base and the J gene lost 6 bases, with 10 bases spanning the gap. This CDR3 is CASSLDMDLANVLTF. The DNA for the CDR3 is TGTGCCAGCAGCTTAGATATGGACTTGGCCAACGTCCTGACTTTC. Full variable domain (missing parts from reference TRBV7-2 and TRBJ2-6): GAGVSQSPSNKVTEKGKDVELRCDPISGHTALYWYRQSLGQGLEFLIYFQGNSAPDKSGLPSDRFSAERTGGSVSTLTIQRTQQEDSAVYLCASSLDMDLANVLTFGAGSRLTVL.